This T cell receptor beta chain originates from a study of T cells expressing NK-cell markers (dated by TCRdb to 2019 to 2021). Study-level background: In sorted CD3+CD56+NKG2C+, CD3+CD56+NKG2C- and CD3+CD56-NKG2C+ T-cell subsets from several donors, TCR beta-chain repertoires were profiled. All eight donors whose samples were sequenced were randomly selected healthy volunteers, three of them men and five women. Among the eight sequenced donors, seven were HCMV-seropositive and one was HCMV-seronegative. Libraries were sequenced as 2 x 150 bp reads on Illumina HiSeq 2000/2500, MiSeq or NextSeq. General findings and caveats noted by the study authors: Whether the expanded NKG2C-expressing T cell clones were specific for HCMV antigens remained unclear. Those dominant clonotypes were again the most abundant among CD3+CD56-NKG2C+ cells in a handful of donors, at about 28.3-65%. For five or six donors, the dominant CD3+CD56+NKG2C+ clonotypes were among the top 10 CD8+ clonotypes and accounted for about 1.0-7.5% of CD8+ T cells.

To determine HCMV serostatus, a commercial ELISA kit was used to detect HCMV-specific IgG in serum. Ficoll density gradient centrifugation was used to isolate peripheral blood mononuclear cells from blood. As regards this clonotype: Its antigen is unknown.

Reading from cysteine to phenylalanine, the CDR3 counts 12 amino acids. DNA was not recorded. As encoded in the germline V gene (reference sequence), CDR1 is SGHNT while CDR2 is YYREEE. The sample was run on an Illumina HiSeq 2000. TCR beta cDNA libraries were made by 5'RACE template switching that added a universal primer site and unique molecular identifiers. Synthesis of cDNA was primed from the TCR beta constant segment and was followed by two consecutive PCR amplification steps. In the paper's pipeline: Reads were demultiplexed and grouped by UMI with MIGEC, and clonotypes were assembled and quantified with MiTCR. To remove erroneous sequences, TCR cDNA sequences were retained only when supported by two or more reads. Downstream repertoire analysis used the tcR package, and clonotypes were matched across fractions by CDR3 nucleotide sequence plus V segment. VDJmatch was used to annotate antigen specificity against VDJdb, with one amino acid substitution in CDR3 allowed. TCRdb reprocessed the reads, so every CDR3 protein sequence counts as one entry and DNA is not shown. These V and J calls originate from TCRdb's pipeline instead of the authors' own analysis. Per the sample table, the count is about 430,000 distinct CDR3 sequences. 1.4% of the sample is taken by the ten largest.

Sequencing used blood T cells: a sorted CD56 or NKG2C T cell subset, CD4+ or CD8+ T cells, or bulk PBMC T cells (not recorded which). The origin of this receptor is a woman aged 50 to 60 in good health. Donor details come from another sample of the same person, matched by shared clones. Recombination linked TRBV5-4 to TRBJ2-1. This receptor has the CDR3 CASGQNYNEQFF.